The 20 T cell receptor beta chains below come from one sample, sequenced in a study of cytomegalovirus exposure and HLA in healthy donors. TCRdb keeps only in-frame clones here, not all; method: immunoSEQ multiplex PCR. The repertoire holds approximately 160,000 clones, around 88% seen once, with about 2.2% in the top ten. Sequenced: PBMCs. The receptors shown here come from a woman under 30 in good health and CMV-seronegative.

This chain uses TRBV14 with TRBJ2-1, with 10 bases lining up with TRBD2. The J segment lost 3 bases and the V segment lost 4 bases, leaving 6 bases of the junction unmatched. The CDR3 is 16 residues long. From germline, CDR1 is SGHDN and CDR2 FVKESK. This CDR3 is CASSLLTSGDYNEQFF. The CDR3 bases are TGTGCCAGCAGCCTGCTAACTAGCGGGGACTACAATGAGCAGTTCTTC.

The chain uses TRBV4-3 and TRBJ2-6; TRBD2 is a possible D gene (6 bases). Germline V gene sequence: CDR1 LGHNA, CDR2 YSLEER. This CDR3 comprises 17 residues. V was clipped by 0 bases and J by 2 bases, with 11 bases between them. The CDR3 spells CASSQDGGGTGANVLTF. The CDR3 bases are TGCGCCAGCAGCCAAGATGGGGGAGGAACTGGGGCCAACGTCCTGACTTTC.

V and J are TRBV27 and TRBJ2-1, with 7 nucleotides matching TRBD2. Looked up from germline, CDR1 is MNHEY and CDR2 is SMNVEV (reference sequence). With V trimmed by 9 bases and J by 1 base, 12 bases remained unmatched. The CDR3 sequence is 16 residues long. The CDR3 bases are TGTGCCAGTCAAGCAACCAGGGAGGGTTCCTACAATGAGCAGTTCTTC. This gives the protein CASQATREGSYNEQFF.

CDR3 DNA sequence: TGTGCCAGCAGTTACAACAGGTTCTACGAGCAGTACTTC. This encodes CASSYNRFYEQYF. J is TRBJ2-7 and V is TRBV6-5; D perhaps matches TRBD1 (5 bases). The CDR3 totals 13 residues. Germline assignment: CDR1 MNHEY and CDR2 SVGAGI. The germline V and J ends were trimmed by 2 bases and 3 bases, with 8 bases remaining between them.

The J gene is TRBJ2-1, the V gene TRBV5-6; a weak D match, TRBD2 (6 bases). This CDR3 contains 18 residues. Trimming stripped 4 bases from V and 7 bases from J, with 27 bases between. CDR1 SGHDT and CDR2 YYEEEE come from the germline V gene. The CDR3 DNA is TGTGCCAGCAGCCACCGAGGTTTTTTCGCTCTCGGAGGGAATGAGCAGTTCTTC. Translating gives CASSHRGFFALGGNEQFF.

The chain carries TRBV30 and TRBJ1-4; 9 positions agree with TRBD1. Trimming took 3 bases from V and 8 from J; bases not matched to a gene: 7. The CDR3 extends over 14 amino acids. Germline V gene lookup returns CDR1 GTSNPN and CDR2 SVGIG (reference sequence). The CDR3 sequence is CAWRRTGVGEKLFF. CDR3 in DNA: TGTGCCTGGAGAAGGACAGGGGTTGGCGAAAAACTGTTTTTT. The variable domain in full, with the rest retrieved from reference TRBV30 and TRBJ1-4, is SQTIHQWPATLVQPVGSPLSLECTVEGTSNPNLYWYRQAAGRGLQLLFYSVGIGQISSEVPQNLSASRPQDRQFILSSKKLLLSDSGFYLCAWRRTGVGEKLFFGSGTQLSVL.

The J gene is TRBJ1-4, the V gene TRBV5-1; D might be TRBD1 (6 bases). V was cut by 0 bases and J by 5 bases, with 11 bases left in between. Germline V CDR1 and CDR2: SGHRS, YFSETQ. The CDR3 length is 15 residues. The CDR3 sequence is CASSLDGQTNEKLFF. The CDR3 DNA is TGCGCCAGCAGCTTGGATGGACAGACAAATGAAAAACTGTTTTTT.

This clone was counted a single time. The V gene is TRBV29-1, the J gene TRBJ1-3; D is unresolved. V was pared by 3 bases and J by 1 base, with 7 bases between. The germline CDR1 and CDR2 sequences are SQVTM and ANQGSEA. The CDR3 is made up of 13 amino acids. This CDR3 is CSVERGSGNTIYF. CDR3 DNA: TGCAGCGTTGAGCGGGGATCTGGAAACACCATATATTTT. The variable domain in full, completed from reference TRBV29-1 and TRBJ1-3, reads SAVISQKPSRDICQRGTSLTIQCQVDSQVTMMFWYRQQPGQSLTLIATANQGSEATYESGFVIDKFPISRPNLTFSTLTVSNMSPEDSSIYLCSVERGSGNTIYFGEGSWLTVV.

The CDR3 DNA is TGCGCCAGCAGCTTGGCTTTTTGGGTGGCAGGATCGTCCCAGAACTATGGCTACACCTTC. Amino acids: CASSLAFWVAGSSQNYGYTF. The chain recombines TRBV5-1 with TRBJ1-2; D remains unclear. Germline V gene sequence: CDR1 SGHRS, CDR2 YFSETQ. The CDR3 loop spans 20 amino acids. V was trimmed by 0 bases and J by 2 bases, leaving 26 bases between them.

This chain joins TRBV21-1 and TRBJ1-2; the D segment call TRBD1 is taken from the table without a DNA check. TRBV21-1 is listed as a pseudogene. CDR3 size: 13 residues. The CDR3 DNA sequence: TGTGCCAGCAGCACCGGGACAGATGAAGGCTACACCTTC. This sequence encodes CASSTGTDEGYTF.

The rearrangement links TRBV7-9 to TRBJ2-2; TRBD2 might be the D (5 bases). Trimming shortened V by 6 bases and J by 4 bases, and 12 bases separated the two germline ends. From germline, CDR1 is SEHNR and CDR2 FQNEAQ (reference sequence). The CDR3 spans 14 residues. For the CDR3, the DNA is TGTGCCAGCAGGGGAGCGAGCGGCACCGGGGAGCTGTTTTTT. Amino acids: CASRGASGTGELFF.

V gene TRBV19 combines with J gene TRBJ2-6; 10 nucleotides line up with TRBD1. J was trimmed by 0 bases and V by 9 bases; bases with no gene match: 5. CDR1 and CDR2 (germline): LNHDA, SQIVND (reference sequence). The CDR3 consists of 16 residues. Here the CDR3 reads CASETGGLSGANVLTF. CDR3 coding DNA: TGTGCCAGCGAGACAGGGGGCCTCTCTGGGGCCAACGTCCTGACTTTC.

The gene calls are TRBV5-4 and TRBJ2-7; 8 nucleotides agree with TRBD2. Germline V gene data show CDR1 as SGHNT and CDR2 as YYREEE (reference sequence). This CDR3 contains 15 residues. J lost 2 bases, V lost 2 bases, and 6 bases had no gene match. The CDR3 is CASSLASGPAYEQYF. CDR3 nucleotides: TGTGCCAGCAGCTTAGCTAGCGGGCCTGCCTACGAGCAGTACTTC.

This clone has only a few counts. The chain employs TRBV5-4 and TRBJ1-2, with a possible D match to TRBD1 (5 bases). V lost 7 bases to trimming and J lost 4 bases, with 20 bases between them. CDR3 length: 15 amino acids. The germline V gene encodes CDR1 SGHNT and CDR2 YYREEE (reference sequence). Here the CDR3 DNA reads TGTGCCAGCGCCCAAGGGGTAGGGGACTTCTATGGCTACACCTTC. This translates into CASAQGVGDFYGYTF.

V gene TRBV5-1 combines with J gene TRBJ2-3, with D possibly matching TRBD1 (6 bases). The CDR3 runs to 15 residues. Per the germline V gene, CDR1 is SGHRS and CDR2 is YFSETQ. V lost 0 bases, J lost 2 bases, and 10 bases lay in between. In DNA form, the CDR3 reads TGCGCCAGCAGCTTGGGGGGGCCGGCCACAGATACGCAGTATTTT. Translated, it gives CASSLGGPATDTQYF.

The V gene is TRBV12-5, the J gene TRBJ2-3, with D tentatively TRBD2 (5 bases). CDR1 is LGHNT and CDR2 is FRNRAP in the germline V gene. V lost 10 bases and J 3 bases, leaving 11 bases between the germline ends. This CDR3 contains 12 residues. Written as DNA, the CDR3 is TGTGCTACCCACCGGGGAACAGATACGCAGTATTTT. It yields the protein CATHRGTDTQYF.

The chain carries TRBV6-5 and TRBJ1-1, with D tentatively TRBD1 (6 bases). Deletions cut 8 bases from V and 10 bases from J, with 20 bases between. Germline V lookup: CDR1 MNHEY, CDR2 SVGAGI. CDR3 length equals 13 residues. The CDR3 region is CASVPGGLKVAFF. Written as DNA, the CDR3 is TGTGCCAGCGTTCCCGGGGGGCTAAAGGTAGCTTTCTTT.

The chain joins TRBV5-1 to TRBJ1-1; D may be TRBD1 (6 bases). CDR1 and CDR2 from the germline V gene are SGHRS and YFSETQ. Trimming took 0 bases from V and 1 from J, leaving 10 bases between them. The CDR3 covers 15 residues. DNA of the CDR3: TGCGCCAGCAGCTTGGGGACAGTTAAGAACACTGAAGCTTTCTTT. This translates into CASSLGTVKNTEAFF.

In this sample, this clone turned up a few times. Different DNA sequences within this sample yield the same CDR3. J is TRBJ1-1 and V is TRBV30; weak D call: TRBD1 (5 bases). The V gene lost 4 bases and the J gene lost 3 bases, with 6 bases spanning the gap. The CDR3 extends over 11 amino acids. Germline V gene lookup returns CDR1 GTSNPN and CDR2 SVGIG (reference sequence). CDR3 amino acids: CAWTGYTEAFF. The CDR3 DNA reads TGTGCCTGGACAGGGTACACTGAAGCTTTCTTT.

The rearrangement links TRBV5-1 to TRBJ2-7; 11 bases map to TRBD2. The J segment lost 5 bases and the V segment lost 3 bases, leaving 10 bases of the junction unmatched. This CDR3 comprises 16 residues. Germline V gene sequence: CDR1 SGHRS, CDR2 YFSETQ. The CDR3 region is CASSYLSGRAGHEQYF. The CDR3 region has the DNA TGCGCCAGCAGCTACCTTAGCGGGAGGGCCGGTCACGAGCAGTACTTC.